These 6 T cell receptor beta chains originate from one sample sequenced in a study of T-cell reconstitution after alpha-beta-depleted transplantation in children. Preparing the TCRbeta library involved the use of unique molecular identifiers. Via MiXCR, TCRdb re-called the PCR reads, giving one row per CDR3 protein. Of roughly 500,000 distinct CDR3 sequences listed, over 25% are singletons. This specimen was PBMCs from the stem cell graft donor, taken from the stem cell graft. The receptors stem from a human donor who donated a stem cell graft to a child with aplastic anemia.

CDR3 protein: CSVAEINTDTQYF. CDR3 DNA: TGCAGCGTTGCCGAGATCAACACAGATACGCAGTATTTT. The rearrangement joins TRBV29-1 to TRBJ2-3, with D unclear. Germline V gene data show CDR1 as SQVTM and CDR2 as ANQGSEA. The CDR3 covers 13 residues. V gave up 4 bases and J gave up 2 bases, with 10 bases separating them.

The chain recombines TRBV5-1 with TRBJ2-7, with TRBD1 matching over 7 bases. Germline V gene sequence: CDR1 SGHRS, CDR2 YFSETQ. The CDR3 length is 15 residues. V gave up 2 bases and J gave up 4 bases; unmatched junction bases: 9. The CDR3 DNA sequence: TGCGCCAGCAGCTTCGGCCTCGGGACAGATTACGAGCAGTACTTC. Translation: CASSFGLGTDYEQYF.

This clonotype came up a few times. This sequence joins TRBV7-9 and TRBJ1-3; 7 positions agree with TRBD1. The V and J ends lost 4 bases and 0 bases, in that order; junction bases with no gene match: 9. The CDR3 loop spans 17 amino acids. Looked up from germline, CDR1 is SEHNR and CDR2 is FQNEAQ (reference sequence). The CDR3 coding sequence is TGTGCCAGCAGCTCCCGAGGGGGCCCTACCTCTGGAAACACCATATATTTT. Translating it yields CASSSRGGPTSGNTIYF.

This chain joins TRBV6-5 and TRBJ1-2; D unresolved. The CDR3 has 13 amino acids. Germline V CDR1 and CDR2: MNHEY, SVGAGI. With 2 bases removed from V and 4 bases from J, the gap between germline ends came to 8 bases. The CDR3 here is CASSYSEGYGYTF. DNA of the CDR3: TGTGCCAGCAGTTACAGTGAAGGCTATGGCTACACCTTC.

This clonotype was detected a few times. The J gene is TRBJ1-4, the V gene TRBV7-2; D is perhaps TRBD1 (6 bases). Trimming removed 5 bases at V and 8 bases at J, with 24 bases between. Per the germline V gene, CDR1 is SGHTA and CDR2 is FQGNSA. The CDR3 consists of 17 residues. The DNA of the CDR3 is TGTGCCAGCAGCCAAGGGACTATACAGGGACGGGGCGAAAAACTGTTTTTT. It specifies CASSQGTIQGRGEKLFF. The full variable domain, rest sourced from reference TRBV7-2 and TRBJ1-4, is GAGVSQSPSNKVTEKGKDVELRCDPISGHTALYWYRQSLGQGLEFLIYFQGNSAPDKSGLPSDRFSAERTGGSVSTLTIQRTQQEDSAVYLCASSQGTIQGRGEKLFFGSGTQLSVL.

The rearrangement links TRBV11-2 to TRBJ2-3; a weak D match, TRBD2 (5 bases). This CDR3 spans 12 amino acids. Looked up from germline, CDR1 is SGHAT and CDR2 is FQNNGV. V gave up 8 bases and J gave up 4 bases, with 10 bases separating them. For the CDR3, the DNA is TGTGCCAGCGGGAGCGGAGCAGATACGCAGTATTTT. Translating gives CASGSGADTQYF.